This T cell receptor (beta chain) was sequenced during a study of shared clonotypes between healthy human individuals. Here immunoSEQ multiplex PCR was the method, and the copy in TCRdb shows in-frame clones only, minus some. The table includes some 100,000 clones, roughly two thirds detected once. V gave up 4 bases and J gave up 6 bases; unmatched junction bases: 9. The CDR3 spans 15 residues. Germline CDR1 LNHDA, CDR2 SQIVND (reference sequence). The chain uses TRBV19 and TRBJ1-1; 9 bases fit TRBD1. The specimen sequenced was memory CD8+ T cells sorted from blood. This sample's subset: CD45RO+ cells pooled with CCR7-negative TemRA cells. The origin of this receptor is a woman in her thirties in good health. The CDR3 loop is CASSTGTGISPEAFF. The CDR3 DNA is TGTGCCAGTAGTACGGGGACAGGGATCTCCCCTGAAGCTTTCTTT.